Following are 22 T cell receptor beta chains from one sample sequenced in a study of T cell responses to AZD1222 COVID-19 vaccine (dated by TCRdb to the early 2020s). The library was prepared using the immunoSEQ multiplex PCR assay. Here the immuneACCESS table is served through TCRdb, limited to in-frame sequences with V and J called. Missing clones are a known gap in these copies; in checked studies unresolved V genes cover under half, and the rest lacks a known reason. The sample yields 70,000 or so clones; approximately 80% were counted once. Over 10% of the sample comes from the top ten. This specimen's time point label, interpreted: baseline before first vaccination. The sequencing used peripheral blood, collected on day 0 of AZD1222 vaccination. The receptor source for this set is an adult in good health.

The chain recombines TRBV19 with TRBJ1-3; D unresolved. CDR1 is LNHDA, CDR2 SQIVND, per germline (reference sequence). The CDR3 totals 14 residues. V was pared by 5 bases and J by 0 bases, with 8 bases between. CDR3 nucleotides: TGTGCCAGTAGTGACGGCGACTCTGGAAACACCATATATTTT. It translates to CASSDGDSGNTIYF.

The chain recombines TRBV5-1 with TRBJ2-2; D possibly corresponds to TRBD2 (5 bases). Between the trimmed V and J ends, which lost 0 bases and 6 bases, there was a span of 9 bases. Germline loops: CDR1 SGHRS, CDR2 YFSETQ. The CDR3 length is 14 residues. The CDR3 is CASSLAEGSGELFF. CDR3 sequence (DNA): TGCGCCAGCAGCTTGGCCGAGGGCTCCGGGGAGCTGTTTTTT.

There are a few counts of this clone. This chain connects TRBV10-3 to TRBJ1-1; tentatively, D is TRBD1 (6 bases). The CDR3 consists of 13 residues. The germline V and J ends were trimmed by 6 bases and 5 bases, with 13 bases remaining between them. Germline V gene data show CDR1 as ENHRY and CDR2 as SYGVKD. The CDR3 DNA reads as TGTGCCATCAGGGGGGCCCACAAGACTGAAGCTTTCTTT. Protein sequence: CAIRGAHKTEAFF.

The chain is built from TRBV27 and TRBJ1-5; D gene ambiguous. The CDR3 runs to 14 residues. In germline, CDR1 is MNHEY, CDR2 SMNVEV (reference sequence). V shed 0 bases and J shed 4 bases, with 7 bases lying between them. CDR3 DNA: TGTGCCAGCAGTTTATCGGCCGGGAATCAGCCCCAGCATTTT. This encodes CASSLSAGNQPQHF.

The chain links TRBV19 to TRBJ2-1, with 7 bases fitting TRBD2. This CDR3 has 16 amino acids. From germline, CDR1 is LNHDA and CDR2 SQIVND (reference sequence). V lost 7 bases and J lost 0; bases outside the gene matches: 9. The CDR3, as DNA: TGTGCCAGTAAGCCCAAGCGGGGAAGCTCCTACAATGAGCAGTTCTTC. Translating it yields CASKPKRGSSYNEQFF.

The rearrangement links TRBV6-5 to TRBJ1-5; D remains ambiguous. V was pared by 2 bases and J by 5 bases, with 10 bases between. The CDR3 is made up of 14 amino acids. The germline CDR1 and CDR2 sequences are MNHEY and SVGAGI. CDR3 bases: TGTGCCAGCAGTTACGACGACACCTATCAGCCCCAGCATTTT. Translating it yields CASSYDDTYQPQHF.

V usage is TRBV6-5 and J usage is TRBJ1-1, with no clear D. V was pared by 11 bases and J by 0 bases, with 13 bases between. Germline V CDR1 and CDR2: MNHEY, SVGAGI. The CDR3 covers 13 residues. Here the CDR3 reads CAVHTAMNTEAFF. CDR3 sequence (DNA): TGTGCCGTTCACACAGCAATGAACACTGAAGCTTTCTTT.

This sequence joins TRBV12-3 or TRBV12-4 and TRBJ2-7, with D perhaps matching TRBD2 (6 bases). This CDR3 contains 13 residues. V was trimmed by 6 bases and J by 3 bases, leaving 12 bases between them. The CDR3 sequence: CASSWGVYYEQYF. In DNA form, the CDR3 reads TGTGCCAGCAGCTGGGGGGTGTACTACGAGCAGTACTTC.

This clone was detected only a few times. CDR3: CASSSIDRYF. CDR3 sequence (DNA): TGTGCCAGCAGCTCCATTGACCGATACTTC. The chain carries TRBV6-5 and TRBJ2-7; no reliable D call. Germline CDR1 is MNHEY and CDR2 is SVGAGI. V was pared by 6 bases and J by 13 bases, with 13 bases between. The length of the CDR3 is 10 residues.

The J gene is TRBJ2-1, the V gene TRBV3-1 (or the pseudogene TRBV3-2), with 9 bases fitting TRBD1. Germline assignment: CDR1 LGHDT and CDR2 YNNKEL (reference sequence). Trimming removed 4 bases from V and 3 bases from J; junction bases left unmatched: 4. This CDR3 is 15 amino acids long. Written as DNA, the CDR3 is TGTGCCAGCAGCCGCCGGGACAGGGTCTACAATGAGCAGTTCTTC. This sequence encodes CASSRRDRVYNEQFF.

The chain links TRBV5-1 to TRBJ1-2; unclear D gene. Trimming took 4 bases from V and 0 from J, leaving 10 bases between them. This CDR3 comprises 14 residues. From germline, CDR1 is SGHRS and CDR2 YFSETQ. The CDR3 DNA reads as TGCGCCAGCAGCGAGGACCGAGCTAACTATGGCTACACCTTC. It specifies CASSEDRANYGYTF.

This clone turned up a few times. The rearrangement uses TRBV27 and TRBJ1-5, with D maybe TRBD1 (6 bases). The germline CDR1 and CDR2 sequences are MNHEY and SMNVEV (reference sequence). Trimming cost V 5 bases and J 5 bases, with 22 bases left between them. The CDR3 is 17 amino acids. Here the CDR3 DNA reads TGTGCCAGCAGTCCGTGGGCACCTACAGGGATACATCAGCCCCAGCATTTT. This translates into CASSPWAPTGIHQPQHF.

The rearrangement uses TRBV6-2 or TRBV6-3 and TRBJ1-6; D uncertain. Germline assignment: CDR1 MNHEY and CDR2 SVGEGT. Deletions cut 1 base from V and 3 bases from J, with 7 bases between. The CDR3 consists of 15 residues. The CDR3 nucleotides are TGTGCCAGCAGTTACTGGGGTCGCTATAATTCACCCCTCCACTTT. It translates to CASSYWGRYNSPLHF.

In its sample, this clone was seen a few times. The V and J genes are TRBV7-9 and TRBJ2-7; D is unresolved. V lost 5 bases and J 5 bases, leaving 13 bases between the germline ends. The CDR3 contains 13 residues. Germline loops: CDR1 SEHNR, CDR2 FQNEAQ (reference sequence). In DNA, the CDR3 is TGTGCCAGCAGCATCCGCGGCGTCGACGAGCAGTACTTC. It yields the protein CASSIRGVDEQYF.

This clone was picked up one time. The chain couples TRBV19 to TRBJ1-5; D uncertain. V was pared by 3 bases and J by 0 bases, with 9 bases between. CDR3 length: 15 amino acids. Germline V gene lookup returns CDR1 LNHDA and CDR2 SQIVND (reference sequence). The CDR3 nucleotides are TGTGCCAGTAGTATTCCCTGGGGTAGCAATCAGCCCCAGCATTTT. It specifies CASSIPWGSNQPQHF.

This rearrangement joins TRBV7-8 to TRBJ2-1, with no clear D. Trimming left V 3 bases short and J 2 bases short, with 8 bases between. The CDR3 length is 14 residues. CDR1 and CDR2 (germline): SGHVS, FQNEAQ. For the CDR3, the DNA is TGTGCCAGCAGCTTCAGAATTACCTACAATGAGCAGTTCTTC. This codes for CASSFRITYNEQFF.

The gene calls are TRBV29-1 and TRBJ1-1; D unclear. Germline CDR1 and CDR2: SQVTM and ANQGSEA. The CDR3 extends over 14 amino acids. The V end was cut by 6 bases, the J end by 4 bases, with 18 bases between. CDR3 coding DNA: TGCAGCGTATCTATACAGTTGAGCCGCACTGAAGCTTTCTTT. Amino acid sequence: CSVSIQLSRTEAFF.

The rearrangement uses TRBV3-1 (or the pseudogene TRBV3-2) and TRBJ1-1; D call uncertain. The CDR3 sequence is 14 residues long. Trimming stripped 2 bases from V and 5 bases from J, with 12 bases between. Germline V CDR1 and CDR2: LGHDT, YNNKEL (reference sequence). CDR3 residues: CASSQIEGRTEAFF. The CDR3 coding sequence is TGTGCCAGCAGCCAAATCGAAGGGAGGACTGAAGCTTTCTTT.

This clone was observed a single time. The gene calls are TRBV5-1 and TRBJ1-2; TRBD1 matches 8 bases. The germline gives CDR1 SGHRS, CDR2 YFSETQ. Trimming at V came to 4 bases and at J to 4 bases, leaving 12 bases not matched to a gene. The CDR3 is 16 residues long. The CDR3 sequence is CASSPTRGQASYGYTF. The CDR3 coding sequence is TGCGCCAGCAGCCCTACAAGGGGACAGGCCTCCTATGGCTACACCTTC.

The chain couples TRBV11-2 to TRBJ2-5, with no clear D. V shed 0 bases and J shed 5 bases, with 10 bases lying between them. CDR3 length: 14 amino acids. The V gene's germline CDR1 is SGHAT and CDR2 FQNNGV. The CDR3 nucleotides are TGTGCCAGCAGCTTAGATAGGTTGGCGGAGACCCAGTACTTC. It translates to CASSLDRLAETQYF.

Only one count was recorded for this clone. V gene TRBV4-1 combines with J gene TRBJ2-3, with D possibly being TRBD1 or TRBD2 (5 bases each). From germline, CDR1 is MGHRA and CDR2 YSYEKL. There are 18 residues in the CDR3. Trimming removed 0 bases from V and 6 bases from J, with 22 bases in between. CDR3 DNA sequence: TGCGCCAGCAGCCAAGAAGATAGGGACCCCACGGGTGCGGATACGCAGTATTTT. Its protein product is CASSQEDRDPTGADTQYF.

CDR3 DNA: TGTGCCAGCAGCGTACTAGCGGGGTTAGGAGGGGAGACCCAGTACTTC. This encodes CASSVLAGLGGETQYF. This chain joins TRBV9 and TRBJ2-5, with 9 bases aligning to TRBD2. J was trimmed by 5 bases and V by 1 base; bases with no gene match: 9. CDR1 is SGDLS, CDR2 YYNGEE, per germline. The CDR3 is 16 residues long.